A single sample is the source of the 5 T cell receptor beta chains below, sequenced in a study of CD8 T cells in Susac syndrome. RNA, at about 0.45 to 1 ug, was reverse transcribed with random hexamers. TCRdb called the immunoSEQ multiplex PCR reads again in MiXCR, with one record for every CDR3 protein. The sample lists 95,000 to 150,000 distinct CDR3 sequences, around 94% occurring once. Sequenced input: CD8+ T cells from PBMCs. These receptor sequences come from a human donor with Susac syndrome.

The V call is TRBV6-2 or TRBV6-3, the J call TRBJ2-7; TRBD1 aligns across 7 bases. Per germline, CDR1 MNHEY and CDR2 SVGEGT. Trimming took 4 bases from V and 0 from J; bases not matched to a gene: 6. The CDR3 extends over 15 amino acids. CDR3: CASSFDRESSYEQYF. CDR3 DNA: TGTGCCAGCAGTTTCGACAGGGAAAGCTCCTACGAGCAGTACTTC.

The CDR3 loop reads CASSYATSGTPTDTQYF. Here the CDR3 DNA reads TGTGCCAGCAGTTACGCAACTAGCGGCACTCCCACAGATACGCAGTATTTT. This rearrangement joins TRBV6-5 to TRBJ2-3; 8 bases are shared with TRBD2. Looked up from germline, CDR1 is MNHEY and CDR2 is SVGAGI. The V gene end was trimmed by 2 bases and the J gene end by 2 bases; junction bases not matched to a gene: 9. This CDR3 is built from 17 residues.

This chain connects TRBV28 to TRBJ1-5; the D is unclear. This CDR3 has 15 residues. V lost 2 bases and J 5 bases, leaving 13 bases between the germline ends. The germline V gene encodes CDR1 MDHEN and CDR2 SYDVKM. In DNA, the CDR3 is TGTGCCAGCAGTTTAGGCCCCAGGTGGGATCAGCCCCAGCATTTT. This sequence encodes CASSLGPRWDQPQHF.

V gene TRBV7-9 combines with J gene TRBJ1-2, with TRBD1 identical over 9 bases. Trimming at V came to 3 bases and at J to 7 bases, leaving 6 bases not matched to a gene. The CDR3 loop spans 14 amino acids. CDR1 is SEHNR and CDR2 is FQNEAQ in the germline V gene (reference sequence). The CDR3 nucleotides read TGTGCCAGCAGCTTTCCGGGACAGGGTATTGGCTACACCTTC. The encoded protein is CASSFPGQGIGYTF.

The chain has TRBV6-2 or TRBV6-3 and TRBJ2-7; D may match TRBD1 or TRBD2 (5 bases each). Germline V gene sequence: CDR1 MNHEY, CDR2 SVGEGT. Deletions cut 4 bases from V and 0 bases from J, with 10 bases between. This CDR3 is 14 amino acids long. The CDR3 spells CASSWHGTSYEQYF. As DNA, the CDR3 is TGTGCCAGCAGTTGGCACGGGACCTCCTACGAGCAGTACTTC.